The 24 T cell receptor beta chains below all came from one sample that was sequenced in a study of blood T cell repertoires in COVID-19. Only in-frame clones appear in the TCRdb table, and some are missing; sequencing was by immunoSEQ multiplex PCR. This sample has some 240,000 clones, with roughly 80% found just once. The sample was PBMCs or T cells enriched from blood (not recorded which). Receptor source: a man aged 25 to 40 with acute COVID-19.

This chain links TRBV6-1 with TRBJ1-5; maybe TRBD1 (5 bases). V was clipped by 2 bases and J by 6 bases, with 11 bases between them. Germline-derived CDR1 and CDR2 are MNHNS and SASEGT. CDR3 length: 14 amino acids. The CDR3 loop reads CASSEPGDSQPQHF. In nucleotides, the CDR3 is TGTGCCAGCAGTGAACCGGGGGATAGTCAGCCCCAGCATTTT.

The V and J genes are TRBV5-4 and TRBJ2-5, with TRBD1 matching over 10 bases. V lost 2 bases and J lost 3; bases outside the gene matches: 1. CDR1 SGHNT and CDR2 YYREEE come from the germline V gene (reference sequence). The CDR3 contains 14 residues. The CDR3 here is CASSFGTGEETQYF. The CDR3 nucleotides are TGTGCCAGCAGCTTTGGGACAGGGGAAGAGACCCAGTACTTC.

This clone was picked up one time. The chain recombines TRBV6-5 with TRBJ2-5, with D possibly matching TRBD1 (6 bases). The CDR3 runs to 15 residues. CDR1 MNHEY and CDR2 SVGAGI come from the germline V gene. V was trimmed by 7 bases and J by 1 base, leaving 16 bases between them. The CDR3 DNA reads as TGTGCCAGCAACCGGGACATCAACGTCCAAGAGACCCAGTACTTC. Its translation: CASNRDINVQETQYF.

The gene calls are TRBV7-9 and TRBJ1-4, with no clear D. Between the trimmed V and J ends, which lost 4 bases and 8 bases, there was a span of 11 bases. CDR1 is SEHNR and CDR2 is FQNEAQ in the germline V gene (reference sequence). This CDR3 comprises 13 residues. Here the CDR3 reads CASSYSMVEKLFF. CDR3 bases: TGTGCCAGCAGCTACTCTATGGTAGAAAAACTGTTTTTT.

Written as DNA, the CDR3 is TGTGCCAGCAGCCGACAGGGTTTGGGTTCTCAGCCCCAGCATTTT. It translates to CASSRQGLGSQPQHF. The V and J genes are TRBV7-9 and TRBJ1-5; 7 bases match TRBD1. Germline values: CDR1 SEHNR, CDR2 FQNEAQ (reference sequence). CDR3 size: 15 residues. With 5 bases clipped from V and 6 bases from J, the junction kept 10 bases outside the gene matches.

This sequence joins TRBV19 and TRBJ1-5; D is unclear. The germline gives CDR1 LNHDA, CDR2 SQIVND (reference sequence). With 4 bases removed from V and 1 base from J, the gap between germline ends came to 14 bases. This CDR3 is 16 amino acids long. CDR3 sequence: CASSKEKVGSNQPQHF. The CDR3 DNA follows: TGTGCCAGTAGTAAAGAAAAGGTCGGGAGCAATCAGCCCCAGCATTTT.

The table lists this clone with a few counts. V usage is TRBV30 and J usage is TRBJ2-1, with TRBD2 matching 11 bases. Germline trimming cut 1 base from V and 10 bases from J; bases unmatched to any gene: 9. CDR3 length: 15 residues. Germline V gives CDR1 GTSNPN, CDR2 SVGIG (reference sequence). CDR3 sequence reads: CAWSAPGTSGQEQFF. CDR3 sequence (DNA): TGTGCCTGGAGTGCTCCCGGGACTAGCGGCCAAGAGCAGTTCTTC. Variable domain in full (rest from reference TRBV30 and TRBJ2-1): SQTIHQWPATLVQPVGSPLSLECTVEGTSNPNLYWYRQAAGRGLQLLFYSVGIGQISSEVPQNLSASRPQDRQFILSSKKLLLSDSGFYLCAWSAPGTSGQEQFFGPGTRLTVL.

This clone was counted once. The V gene is TRBV25-1, the J gene TRBJ1-1; 8 nucleotides agree with TRBD1. V was pared by 7 bases and J by 2 bases, with 6 bases of the junction left unmatched. This CDR3 contains 14 residues. Germline lookup yields CDR1 MGHDK and CDR2 SYGVNS. The CDR3 DNA reads TGTGCCAGCAAAGGACAGGGCCAAAACACTGAAGCTTTCTTT. Its translation is CASKGQGQNTEAFF.

This rearrangement joins TRBV24-1 to TRBJ2-5; 8 nucleotides agree with TRBD1. Trimming took 3 bases from V and 5 from J; bases not matched to a gene: 7. This CDR3 has 15 residues. CDR1 and CDR2 from the germline V gene are KGHDR and SFDVKD. CDR3 residues: CATSDPRQGRETQYF. The CDR3 nucleotides read TGTGCCACCAGTGATCCCCGACAGGGGAGGGAGACCCAGTACTTC.

This rearrangement joins TRBV11-2 to TRBJ2-1; no clear D gene. Per germline, CDR1 SGHAT and CDR2 FQNNGV. Between the trimmed V and J ends, which lost 0 bases and 7 bases, there was a span of 13 bases. The CDR3 consists of 15 residues. CDR3 sequence: CASSLDPAERNEQFF. Here the CDR3 DNA reads TGTGCCAGCAGCTTAGATCCGGCGGAAAGGAATGAGCAGTTCTTC.

In its sample, this clone was seen a few times. The chain recombines TRBV5-4 with TRBJ1-2; D is undetermined. Germline CDR1 SGHNT, CDR2 YYREEE (reference sequence). Trimming pared 0 bases from V and 3 bases from J, leaving 15 bases between. The CDR3 spans 16 residues. CDR3 residues: CASSLEAGSFDYGYTF. CDR3 DNA sequence: TGTGCCAGCAGCTTGGAGGCAGGTTCTTTCGACTATGGCTACACCTTC.

This clone has a handful of counts. V and J are TRBV10-1 and TRBJ2-3; 7 bases align to TRBD1. The CDR3 runs to 16 residues. The germline V gene has CDR1 WNHNN and CDR2 SYGVQD (reference sequence). With 5 bases clipped from V and 2 bases from J, the junction kept 10 bases outside the gene matches. CDR3 loop: CASSKTGMGHTDTQYF. The DNA for the CDR3 is TGCGCCAGCAGTAAGACAGGGATGGGACACACAGATACGCAGTATTTT.

In DNA form, the CDR3 reads TGTGCCTGCAGTCTAACTAGCGACTACAATGAGCAGTTCTTC. Residues: CACSLTSDYNEQFF. The chain couples TRBV30 to TRBJ2-1, with 7 bases fitting TRBD2. The CDR3 is 14 residues long. Germline CDR1 is GTSNPN and CDR2 is SVGIG (reference sequence). The trim removed 6 bases at V and 3 bases at J, leaving 8 bases unmatched.

This clone was detected only a few times. V and J are TRBV9 and TRBJ1-3; D uncertain. The CDR3 consists of 13 residues. Trimming left V 2 bases short and J 0 bases short, with 3 bases between. Germline V lookup: CDR1 SGDLS, CDR2 YYNGEE. As DNA, the CDR3 is TGTGCCAGCAGCGTCTACTCTGGAAACACCATATATTTT. This translates into CASSVYSGNTIYF.

This chain connects TRBV24-1 to TRBJ2-2; 14 bases match TRBD2. CDR1 is KGHDR and CDR2 is SFDVKD in the germline V gene. The V segment lost 3 bases and the J segment 14 bases; nucleotides outside the gene matches: 4. The CDR3 length is 14 residues. Here the CDR3 reads CATSDPGTSGSLFF. The CDR3 nucleotides read TGTGCCACCAGTGATCCCGGGACTAGCGGGAGTCTGTTTTTT.

The chain carries TRBV24-1 and TRBJ1-2, with D tentatively TRBD1 (5 bases). Germline assignment: CDR1 KGHDR and CDR2 SFDVKD. V shed 5 bases and J shed 8 bases, with 14 bases lying between them. The CDR3 contains 13 residues. The CDR3 loop is CATSAPGLRGYTF. Here the CDR3 DNA reads TGTGCCACCAGTGCCCCAGGGTTACGAGGCTACACCTTC.

The rearrangement links TRBV19 to TRBJ1-2; TRBD1 might be the D (6 bases). The germline V gene has CDR1 LNHDA and CDR2 SQIVND (reference sequence). The V end was cut by 5 bases, the J end by 7 bases, with 14 bases between. This CDR3 is built from 13 residues. Here the CDR3 DNA reads TGTGCCAGTAGTCTGCCAGGGGCGACTGGCTACACCTTC. It encodes CASSLPGATGYTF.

The V gene is TRBV25-1, the J gene TRBJ2-3; 10 bases map to TRBD2. The V gene end was trimmed by 3 bases and the J gene end by 1 base; junction bases not matched to a gene: 4. The germline gives CDR1 MGHDK, CDR2 SYGVNS. There are 16 residues in the CDR3. The CDR3 sequence is CASSEGGTSGTDTQYF. The CDR3 nucleotides are TGTGCCAGCAGTGAGGGAGGGACTAGCGGCACAGATACGCAGTATTTT.

The chain links TRBV12-3 or TRBV12-4 to TRBJ2-1, with TRBD2 identical over 11 bases. With V trimmed by 6 bases and J by 8 bases, 3 bases remained unmatched. The CDR3 has 13 residues. The CDR3 is CASSLSGRDEQFF. In nucleotides, the CDR3 is TGTGCCAGCAGCCTTAGCGGGAGGGATGAGCAGTTCTTC.

The chain carries TRBV23-1 and TRBJ1-2; D remains ambiguous. TRBV23-1 is sorted into the ORF group, with uncertain function. V dropped 8 bases and J dropped 2 bases, with 18 bases sitting between them. The CDR3 is 15 residues long. CDR3 sequence reads: CASLKAGAKNYGYTF. The CDR3, as DNA: TGCGCCAGCCTGAAAGCGGGTGCAAAAAACTATGGCTACACCTTC.

The genes are TRBV7-9 and TRBJ2-3; D not resolved. Per germline, CDR1 SEHNR and CDR2 FQNEAQ (reference sequence). Trimming removed 4 bases from V and 4 bases from J, with 6 bases in between. The CDR3 runs to 12 residues. The CDR3 is CASSSLADTQYF. CDR3 in DNA: TGTGCCAGCAGCTCGTTAGCAGATACGCAGTATTTT.

This clone appeared a single time. The rearrangement uses TRBV27 and TRBJ2-7; 12 positions agree with TRBD2. The CDR3 runs 13 residues. With V trimmed by 6 bases and J by 6 bases, 3 bases remained unmatched. Germline V lookup: CDR1 MNHEY, CDR2 SMNVEV (reference sequence). CDR3 amino acids: CASSATSGSEQYV. The DNA of the CDR3 is TGTGCCAGCAGCGCGACTAGCGGGAGCGAGCAGTACGTC.

This chain joins TRBV11-2 and TRBJ2-5; 9 bases map to TRBD2. The CDR3 sequence is 14 residues long. Germline V CDR1 and CDR2: SGHAT, FQNNGV. With 6 bases clipped from V and 1 base from J, the junction kept 3 bases outside the gene matches. CDR3 sequence reads: CASSFSGGQETQYF. In DNA, the CDR3 is TGTGCCAGCAGTTTTAGCGGGGGCCAAGAGACCCAGTACTTC. The whole variable domain, remainder taken from reference TRBV11-2 and TRBJ2-5, is EAGVAQSPRYKIIEKRQSVAFWCNPISGHATLYWYQQILGQGPKLLIQFQNNGVVDDSQLPKDRFSAERLKGVDSTLKIQPAKLEDSAVYLCASSFSGGQETQYFGPGTRLLVL.

V gene TRBV6-5 combines with J gene TRBJ1-2; D is perhaps TRBD1 (6 bases). In germline, CDR1 is MNHEY, CDR2 SVGAGI. The CDR3 extends over 11 amino acids. V lost 5 bases and J 10 bases, leaving 11 bases between the germline ends. The CDR3 loop is CASSNRVAYTF. The CDR3 DNA is TGTGCCAGCAGTAACAGGGTAGCCTACACCTTC.